This T cell receptor beta chain comes out of a study of T cell responses to AZD1222 COVID-19 vaccine. Regarding the study as a whole: Spike as a whole was targeted by vaccine-associated CD4 TCRs, dominant at 160-218 and 743-854.

Repertoires were generated with immunoSEQ multiplex PCR, while TCRdb's copy carries only in-frame clones and drops some. Of tens of thousands of clones in the sample, 92% were seen once. There are 16 residues in the CDR3. Looked up from germline, CDR1 is SGDLS and CDR2 is YYNGEE. The V gene lost 0 bases and the J gene lost 6 bases, with 16 bases spanning the gap. Notes on this clone: The antigen remains unidentified.

The specimen comprised peripheral blood, sampled 28 days after the second AZD1222 dose. The rearrangement uses TRBV9 and TRBJ2-1; D might be TRBD2 (7 bases). This receptor was obtained from an adult who received the AZD1222 COVID-19 vaccine. CDR3 region: CASSVARGASSNEQFF. The CDR3 coding sequence is TGTGCCAGCAGCGTAGCTCGGGGGGCCAGTAGCAATGAGCAGTTCTTC.